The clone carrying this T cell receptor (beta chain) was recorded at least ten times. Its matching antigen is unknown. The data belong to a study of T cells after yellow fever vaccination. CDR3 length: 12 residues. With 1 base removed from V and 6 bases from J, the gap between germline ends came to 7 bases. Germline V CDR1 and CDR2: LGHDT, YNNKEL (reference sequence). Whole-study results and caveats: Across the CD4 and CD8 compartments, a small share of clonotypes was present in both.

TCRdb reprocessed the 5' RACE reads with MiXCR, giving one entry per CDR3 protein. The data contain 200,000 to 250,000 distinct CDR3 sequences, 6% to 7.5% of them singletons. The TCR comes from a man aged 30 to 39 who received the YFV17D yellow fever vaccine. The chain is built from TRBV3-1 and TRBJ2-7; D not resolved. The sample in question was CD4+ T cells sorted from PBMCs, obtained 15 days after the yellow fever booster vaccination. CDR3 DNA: TGTGCCAGCAGCCAAGTACTCGGCGAGCAGTACTTC. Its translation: CASSQVLGEQYF.